What follows are 2 T cell receptor beta chains derived from one specimen sequenced in a study of cytomegalovirus exposure and HLA in healthy donors. The PCR had 60 Vbeta and 13 Jbeta primers. The table came from immunoSEQ multiplex PCR; TCRdb's copy has only in-frame clones and leaves some out. The sample has approximately 150,000 clones, roughly 80% seen once. Sequencing was carried out using PBMCs. The receptors originated from a man aged 25-45 years in good health and CMV-seronegative.

The genes are TRBV6-1 and TRBJ1-1, with D possibly matching TRBD1 (5 bases). The CDR3 spans 13 residues. Germline CDR1 is MNHNS and CDR2 is SASEGT. The V end was cut by 6 bases, the J end by 5 bases, with 13 bases between. CDR3 region: CASRIRDFTEAFF. CDR3 DNA sequence: TGTGCCAGCAGAATACGGGACTTTACTGAAGCTTTCTTT.

This clone came up a few times. The V and J genes are TRBV7-8 and TRBJ2-3; 9 nucleotides align to TRBD2. V lost 2 bases, J lost 4 bases, and 10 bases stayed unmatched. The CDR3 contains 17 residues. Germline V gene data show CDR1 as SGHVS and CDR2 as FQNEAQ. CDR3: CASSLRRGGLGADTQYF. The CDR3 DNA sequence: TGTGCCAGCAGCTTAAGGCGGGGGGGCCTCGGGGCAGATACGCAGTATTTT. Combining the CDR3 with reference TRBV7-8 and TRBJ2-3 gives the whole variable domain GAGVSQSPRYKVAKRGQDVALRCDPISGHVSLFWYQQALGQGPEFLTYFQNEAQLDKSGLPSDRFFAERPEGSVSTLKIQRTQQEDSAVYLCASSLRRGGLGADTQYFGPGTRLTVL.